What follows are 5 T cell receptor beta chains derived from one specimen sequenced in a study of PD-L1 blockade in urothelial cancer. Sequencing used immunoSEQ multiplex PCR; TCRdb keeps in-frame clones, though not all of them. Of about 30,000 clones in the sample, 65% to 90% were seen once. Sequenced here: PBMCs, sampled around atezolizumab (anti-PD-L1) treatment. The source of these receptors is a man aged 50-60 years with urothelial cancer.

DNA of the CDR3: TGTGCCAGCAGCCTGACTAGCGGGGGGAATGAGCAGTTCTTC. Encoded protein: CASSLTSGGNEQFF. V is TRBV11-2 and J is TRBJ2-1; 13 nucleotides align to TRBD2. From germline, CDR1 is SGHAT and CDR2 FQNNGV. This CDR3 contains 14 residues. V gave up 5 bases and J gave up 7 bases; unmatched junction bases: 2.

This clone came up once. This chain links TRBV4-2 with TRBJ1-2; D might be TRBD1 (6 bases). This CDR3 is 17 amino acids long. Germline CDR1 LGHNA, CDR2 YNFKEQ. V gave up 0 bases and J gave up 1 base, with 15 bases separating them. CDR3 in amino acids: CASSQDRGRGYNYGYTF. CDR3 DNA: TGTGCCAGCAGCCAAGATAGGGGGAGGGGGTATAACTATGGCTACACCTTC.

The chain employs TRBV7-9 and TRBJ1-2; D may be TRBD1 (5 bases). This CDR3 has 13 residues. Trimming removed 5 bases at V and 8 bases at J, with 15 bases between. In germline, CDR1 is SEHNR, CDR2 FQNEAQ (reference sequence). CDR3 sequence (DNA): TGTGCCAGCAGCCCAGCTGGGGGGAGAGGCTACACCTTC. It specifies CASSPAGGRGYTF. The whole variable domain, filled in from reference TRBV7-9 and TRBJ1-2, reads DTGVSQNPRHKITKRGQNVTFRCDPISEHNRLYWYRQTLGQGPEFLTYFQNEAQLEKSRLLSDRFSAERPKGSFSTLEIQRTEQGDSAMYLCASSPAGGRGYTFGSGTRLTVV.

The CDR3 coding sequence is TGTGCCAGCAGCTTACTCTCGGGGGTTACCGGGGAGCTGTTTTTT. It is translated as CASSLLSGVTGELFF. This sequence joins TRBV5-6 and TRBJ2-2, with D maybe TRBD2 (6 bases). This CDR3 contains 15 residues. The germline V and J ends were trimmed by 2 bases and 5 bases, with 13 bases remaining between them. CDR1 and CDR2 (germline): SGHDT, YYEEEE. The full variable domain, completed using reference TRBV5-6 and TRBJ2-2, is DAGVTQSPTHLIKTRGQQVTLRCSPKSGHDTVSWYQQALGQGPQFIFQYYEEEERQRGNFPDRFSGHQFPNYSSELNVNALLLGDSALYLCASSLLSGVTGELFFGEGSRLTVL.

The chain uses TRBV5-1 and TRBJ2-6; no firm D call. Germline lookup yields CDR1 SGHRS and CDR2 YFSETQ. V lost 4 bases, J lost 0 bases, and 8 bases lay in between. There are 15 residues in the CDR3. CDR3 residues: CASSQYLSGANVLTF. CDR3 sequence (DNA): TGCGCCAGCAGCCAGTACCTCTCTGGGGCCAACGTCCTGACTTTC. The whole variable domain, remainder taken from reference TRBV5-1 and TRBJ2-6, is KAGVTQTPRYLIKTRGQQVTLSCSPISGHRSVSWYQQTPGQGLQFLFEYFSETQRNKGNFPGRFSGRQFSNSRSEMNVSTLELGDSALYLCASSQYLSGANVLTFGAGSRLTVL.